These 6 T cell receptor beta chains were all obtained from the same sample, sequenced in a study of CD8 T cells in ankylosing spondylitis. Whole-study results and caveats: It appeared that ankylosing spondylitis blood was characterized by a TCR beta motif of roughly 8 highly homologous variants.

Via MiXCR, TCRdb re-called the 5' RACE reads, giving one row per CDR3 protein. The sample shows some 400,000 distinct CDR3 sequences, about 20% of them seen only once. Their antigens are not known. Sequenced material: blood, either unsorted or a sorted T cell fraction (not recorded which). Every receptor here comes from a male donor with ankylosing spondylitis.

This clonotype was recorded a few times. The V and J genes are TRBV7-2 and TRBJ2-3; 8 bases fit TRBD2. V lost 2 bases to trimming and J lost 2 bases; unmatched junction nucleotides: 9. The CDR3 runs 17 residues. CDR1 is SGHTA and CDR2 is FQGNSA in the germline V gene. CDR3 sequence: CASSLLASGSFTDTQYF. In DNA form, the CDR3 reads TGTGCCAGCAGCTTACTGGCGAGCGGGAGCTTCACAGATACGCAGTATTTT.

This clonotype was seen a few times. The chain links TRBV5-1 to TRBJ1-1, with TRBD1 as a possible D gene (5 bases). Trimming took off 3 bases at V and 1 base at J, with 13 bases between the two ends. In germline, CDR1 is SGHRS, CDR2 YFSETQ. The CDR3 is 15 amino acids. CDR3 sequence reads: CASSSLRGSNTEAFF. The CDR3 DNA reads TGCGCCAGCAGCTCCCTCCGGGGGTCGAACACTGAAGCTTTCTTT.

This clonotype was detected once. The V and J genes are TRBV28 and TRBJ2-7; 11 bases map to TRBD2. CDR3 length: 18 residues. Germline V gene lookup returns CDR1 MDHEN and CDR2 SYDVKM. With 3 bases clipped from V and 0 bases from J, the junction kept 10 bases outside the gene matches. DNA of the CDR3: TGTGCCAGCAGTTTTGGGGCCTTAGCGGGAGGGGCCTCCTACGAGCAGTACTTC. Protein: CASSFGALAGGASYEQYF.

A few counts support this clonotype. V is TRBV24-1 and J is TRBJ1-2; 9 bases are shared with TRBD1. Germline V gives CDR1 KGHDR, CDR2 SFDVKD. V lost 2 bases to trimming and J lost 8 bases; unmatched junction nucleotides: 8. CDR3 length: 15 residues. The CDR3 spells CATSDSRTGVNGYTF. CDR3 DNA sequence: TGTGCCACCAGTGATTCCCGGACAGGGGTAAACGGCTACACCTTC.

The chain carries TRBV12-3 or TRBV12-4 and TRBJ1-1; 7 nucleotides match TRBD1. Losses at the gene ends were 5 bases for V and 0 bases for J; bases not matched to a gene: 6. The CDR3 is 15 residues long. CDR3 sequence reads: CASSPGTVMNTEAFF. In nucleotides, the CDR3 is TGTGCCAGCAGTCCCGGGACAGTCATGAACACTGAAGCTTTCTTT.

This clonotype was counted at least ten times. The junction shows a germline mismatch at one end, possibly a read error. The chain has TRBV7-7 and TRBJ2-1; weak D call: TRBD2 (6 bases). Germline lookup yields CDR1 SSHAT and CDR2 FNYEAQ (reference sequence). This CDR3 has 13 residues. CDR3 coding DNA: TGTGCTAGCAGCCCCATGGCGGGAAATGAGCAGTTCTTC. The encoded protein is CASSPMAGNEQFF.